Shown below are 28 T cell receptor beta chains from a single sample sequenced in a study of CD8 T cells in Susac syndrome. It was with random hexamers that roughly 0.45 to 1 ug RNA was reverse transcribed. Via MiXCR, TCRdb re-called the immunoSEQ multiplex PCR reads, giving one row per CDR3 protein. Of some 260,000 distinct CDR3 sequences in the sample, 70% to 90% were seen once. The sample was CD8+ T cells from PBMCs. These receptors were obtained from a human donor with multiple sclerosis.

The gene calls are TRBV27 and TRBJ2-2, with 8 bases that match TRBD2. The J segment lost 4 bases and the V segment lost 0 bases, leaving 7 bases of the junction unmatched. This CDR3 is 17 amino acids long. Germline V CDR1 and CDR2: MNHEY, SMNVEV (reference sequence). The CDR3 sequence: CASSLSLWLAGTGELFF. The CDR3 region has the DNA TGTGCCAGCAGTTTATCCCTTTGGCTAGCGGGCACCGGGGAGCTGTTTTTT.

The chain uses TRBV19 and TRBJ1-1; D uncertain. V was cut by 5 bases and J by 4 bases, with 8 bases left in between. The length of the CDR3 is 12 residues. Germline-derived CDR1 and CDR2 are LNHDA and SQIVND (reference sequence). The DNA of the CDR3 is TGTGCCAGTAGTTACGGTCGCACTGAAGCTTTCTTT. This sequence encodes CASSYGRTEAFF. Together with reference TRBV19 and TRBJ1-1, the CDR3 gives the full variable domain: DGGITQSPKYLFRKEGQNVTLSCEQNLNHDAMYWYRQDPGQGLRLIYYSQIVNDFQKGDIAEGYSVSREKKESFPLTVTSAQKNPTAFYLCASSYGRTEAFFGQGTRLTVV.

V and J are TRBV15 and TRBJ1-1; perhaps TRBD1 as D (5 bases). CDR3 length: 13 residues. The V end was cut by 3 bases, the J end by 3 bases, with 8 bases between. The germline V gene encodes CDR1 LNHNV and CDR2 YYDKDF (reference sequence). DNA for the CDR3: TGTGCCACCAGCAGCAGGGATTACACTGAAGCTTTCTTT. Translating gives CATSSRDYTEAFF.

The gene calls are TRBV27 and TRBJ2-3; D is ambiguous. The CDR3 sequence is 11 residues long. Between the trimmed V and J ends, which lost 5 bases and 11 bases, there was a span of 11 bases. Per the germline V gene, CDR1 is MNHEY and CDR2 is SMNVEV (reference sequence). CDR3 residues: CASSTWDQQYF. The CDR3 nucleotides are TGTGCCAGCAGTACGTGGGATCAGCAGTATTTT.

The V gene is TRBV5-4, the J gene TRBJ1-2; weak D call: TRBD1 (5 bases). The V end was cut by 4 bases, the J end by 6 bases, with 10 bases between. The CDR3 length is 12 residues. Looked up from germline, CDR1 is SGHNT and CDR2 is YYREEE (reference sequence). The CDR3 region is CASSRGSHGYTF. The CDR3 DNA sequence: TGTGCCAGCAGCAGGGGATCCCATGGCTACACCTTC. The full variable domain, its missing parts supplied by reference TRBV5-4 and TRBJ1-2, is ETGVTQSPTHLIKTRGQQVTLRCSSQSGHNTVSWYQQALGQGPQFIFQYYREEENGRGNFPPRFSGLQFPNYSSELNVNALELDDSALYLCASSRGSHGYTFGSGTRLTVV.

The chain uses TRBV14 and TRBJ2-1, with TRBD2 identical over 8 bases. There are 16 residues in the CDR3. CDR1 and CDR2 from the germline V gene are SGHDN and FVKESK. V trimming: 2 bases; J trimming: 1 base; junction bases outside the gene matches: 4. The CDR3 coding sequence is TGTGCCAGCAGCCAATCTGCGGGAGGATCCTACAATGAGCAGTTCTTC. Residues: CASSQSAGGSYNEQFF.

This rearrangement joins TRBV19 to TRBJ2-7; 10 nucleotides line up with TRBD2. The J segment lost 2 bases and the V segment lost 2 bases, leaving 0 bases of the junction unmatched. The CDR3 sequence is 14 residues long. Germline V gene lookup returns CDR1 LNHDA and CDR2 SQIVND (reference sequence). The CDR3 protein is CASSITSGTYEQYF. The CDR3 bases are TGTGCCAGTAGTATAACTAGCGGGACCTACGAGCAGTACTTC.

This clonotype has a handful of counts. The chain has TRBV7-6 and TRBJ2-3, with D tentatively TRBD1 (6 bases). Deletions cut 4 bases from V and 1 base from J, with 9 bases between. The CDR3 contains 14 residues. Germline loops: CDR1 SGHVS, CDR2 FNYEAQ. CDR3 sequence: CASSSRQGTDTQYF. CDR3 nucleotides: TGTGCCAGCAGCTCCCGACAGGGCACAGATACGCAGTATTTT.

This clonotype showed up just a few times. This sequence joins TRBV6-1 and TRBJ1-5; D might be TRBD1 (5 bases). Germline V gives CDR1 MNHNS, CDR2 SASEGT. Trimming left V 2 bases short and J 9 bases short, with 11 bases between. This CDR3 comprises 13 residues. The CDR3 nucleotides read TGTGCCAGCAGTGAACCAGGGAGGCGGCCCCAGCATTTT. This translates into CASSEPGRRPQHF.

This chain's CDR3 is CASSAGVPKGEQFF. CDR3 sequence (DNA): TGTGCCAGTAGTGCAGGGGTCCCGAAGGGTGAGCAGTTCTTC. The rearrangement links TRBV19 to TRBJ2-1; a weak D match, TRBD1 (6 bases). The CDR3 spans 14 residues. V shed 5 bases and J shed 9 bases, with 17 bases lying between them. Germline V gene sequence: CDR1 LNHDA, CDR2 SQIVND (reference sequence).

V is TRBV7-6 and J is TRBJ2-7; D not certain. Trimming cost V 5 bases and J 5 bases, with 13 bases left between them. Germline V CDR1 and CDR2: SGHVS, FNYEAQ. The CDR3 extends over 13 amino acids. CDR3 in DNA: TGTGCCAGCAGCCAAACGGTACAGAACGAGCAGTACTTC. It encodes CASSQTVQNEQYF.

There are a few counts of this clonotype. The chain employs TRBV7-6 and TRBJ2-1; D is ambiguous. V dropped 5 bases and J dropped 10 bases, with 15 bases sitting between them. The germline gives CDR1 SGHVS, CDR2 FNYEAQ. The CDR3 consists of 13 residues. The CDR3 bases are TGTGCCAGCAGCCGCTTTACGGCCTTGGAGCAGTTCTTC. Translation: CASSRFTALEQFF.

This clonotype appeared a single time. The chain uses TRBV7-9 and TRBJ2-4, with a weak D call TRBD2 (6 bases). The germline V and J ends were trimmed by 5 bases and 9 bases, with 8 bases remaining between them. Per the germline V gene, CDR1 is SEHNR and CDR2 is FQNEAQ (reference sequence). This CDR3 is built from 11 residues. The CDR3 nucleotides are TGTGCCAGCAGCCCGGAGGGCATTCAGTACTTC. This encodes CASSPEGIQYF.

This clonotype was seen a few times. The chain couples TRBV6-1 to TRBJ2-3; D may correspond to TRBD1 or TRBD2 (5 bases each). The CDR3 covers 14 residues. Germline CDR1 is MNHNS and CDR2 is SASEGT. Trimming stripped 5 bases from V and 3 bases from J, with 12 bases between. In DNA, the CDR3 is TGTGCCAGCAGTACGGGACCATATACAGATACGCAGTATTTT. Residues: CASSTGPYTDTQYF.

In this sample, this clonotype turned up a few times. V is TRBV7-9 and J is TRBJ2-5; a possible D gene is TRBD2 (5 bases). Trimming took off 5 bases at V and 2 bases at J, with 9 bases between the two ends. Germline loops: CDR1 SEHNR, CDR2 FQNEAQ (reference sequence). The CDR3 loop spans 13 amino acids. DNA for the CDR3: TGTGCCAGCAGCGGACGGGGACAAGAGACCCAGTACTTC. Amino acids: CASSGRGQETQYF.

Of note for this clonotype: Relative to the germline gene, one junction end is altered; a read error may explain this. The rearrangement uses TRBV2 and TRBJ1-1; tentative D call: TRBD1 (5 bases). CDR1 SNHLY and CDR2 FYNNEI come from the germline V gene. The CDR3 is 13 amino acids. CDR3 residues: CASSARERTEVFF. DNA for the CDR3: TGTGCCAGCAGTGCCAGGGAAAGGACTGAAGTTTTCTTT.

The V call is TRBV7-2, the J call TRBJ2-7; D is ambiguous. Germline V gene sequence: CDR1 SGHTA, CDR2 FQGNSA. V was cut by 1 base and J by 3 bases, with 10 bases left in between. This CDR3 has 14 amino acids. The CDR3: CASSLGEYIYEQYF. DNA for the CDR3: TGTGCCAGCAGCTTAGGAGAGTACATCTACGAGCAGTACTTC.

In DNA form, the CDR3 reads TGTGCCAGCAGTTTATTGGGGGAAGATAATCAGCCCCAGCATTTT. Translation: CASSLLGEDNQPQHF. The chain joins TRBV27 to TRBJ1-5; TRBD1 might be the D (5 bases). This CDR3 comprises 15 residues. Germline CDR1 is MNHEY and CDR2 is SMNVEV (reference sequence). Trimming left V 1 base short and J 4 bases short, with 11 bases between.

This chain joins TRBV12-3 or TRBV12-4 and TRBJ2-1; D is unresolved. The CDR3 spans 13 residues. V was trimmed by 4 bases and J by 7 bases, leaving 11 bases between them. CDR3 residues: CASSSGPWNEQFF. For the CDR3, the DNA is TGTGCCAGCAGTTCCGGACCGTGGAATGAGCAGTTCTTC.

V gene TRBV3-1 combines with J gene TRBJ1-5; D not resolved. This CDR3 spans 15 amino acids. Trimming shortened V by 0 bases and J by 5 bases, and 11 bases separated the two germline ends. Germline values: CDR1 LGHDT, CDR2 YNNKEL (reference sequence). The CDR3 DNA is TGTGCCAGCAGCCAAGACAGTTCTTCGTATCAGCCCCAGCATTTT. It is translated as CASSQDSSSYQPQHF. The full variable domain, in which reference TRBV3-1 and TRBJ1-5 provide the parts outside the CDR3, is DTAVSQTPKYLVTQMGNDKSIKCEQNLGHDTMYWYKQDSKKFLKIMFSYNNKELIINETVPNRFSPKSPDKAHLNLHINSLELGDSAVYFCASSQDSSSYQPQHFGDGTRLSIL.

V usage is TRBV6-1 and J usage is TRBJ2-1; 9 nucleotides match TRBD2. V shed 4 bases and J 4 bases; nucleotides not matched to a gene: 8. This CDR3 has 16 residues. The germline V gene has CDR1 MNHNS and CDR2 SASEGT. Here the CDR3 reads CASSALTSGPYNEQFF. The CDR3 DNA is TGTGCCAGCAGTGCCCTAACTAGCGGGCCTTACAATGAGCAGTTCTTC.

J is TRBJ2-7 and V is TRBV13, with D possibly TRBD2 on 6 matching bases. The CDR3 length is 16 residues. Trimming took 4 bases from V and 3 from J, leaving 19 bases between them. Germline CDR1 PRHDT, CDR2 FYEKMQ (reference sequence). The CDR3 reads CASSSGSEKNRYEQYF. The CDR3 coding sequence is TGTGCCAGCAGCTCCGGGAGCGAGAAAAATCGCTACGAGCAGTACTTC.

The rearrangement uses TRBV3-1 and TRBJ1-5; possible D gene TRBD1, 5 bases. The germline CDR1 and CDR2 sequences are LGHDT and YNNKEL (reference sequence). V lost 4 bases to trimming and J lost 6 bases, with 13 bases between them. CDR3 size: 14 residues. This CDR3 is CASSPKSRVQPQHF. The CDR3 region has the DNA TGTGCCAGCAGCCCCAAGTCCAGGGTTCAGCCCCAGCATTTT.

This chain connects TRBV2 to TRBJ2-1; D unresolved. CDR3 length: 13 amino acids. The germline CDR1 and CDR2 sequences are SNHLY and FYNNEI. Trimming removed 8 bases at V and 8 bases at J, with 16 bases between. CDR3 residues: CASSRVPWDEQFF. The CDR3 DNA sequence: TGTGCCAGCTCCCGGGTCCCTTGGGATGAGCAGTTCTTC.

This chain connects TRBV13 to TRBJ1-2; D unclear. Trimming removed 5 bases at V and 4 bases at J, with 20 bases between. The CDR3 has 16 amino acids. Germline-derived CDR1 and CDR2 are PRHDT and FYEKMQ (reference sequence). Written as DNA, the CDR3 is TGTGCCAGCAGCCCGATCGAAGCCCACCATGGCTATGGCTACACCTTC. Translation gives CASSPIEAHHGYGYTF.

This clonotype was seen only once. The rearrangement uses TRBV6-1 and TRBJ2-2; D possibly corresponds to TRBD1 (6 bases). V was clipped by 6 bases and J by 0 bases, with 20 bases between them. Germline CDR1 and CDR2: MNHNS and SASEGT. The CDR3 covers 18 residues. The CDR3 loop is CASSPTEMTGSNTGELFF. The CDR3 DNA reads TGTGCCAGCAGCCCCACGGAAATGACAGGCTCGAACACCGGGGAGCTGTTTTTT.

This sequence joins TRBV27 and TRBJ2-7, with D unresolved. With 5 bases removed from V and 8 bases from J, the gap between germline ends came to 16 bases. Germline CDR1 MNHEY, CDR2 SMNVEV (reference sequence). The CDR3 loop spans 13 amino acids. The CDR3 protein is CASSLSRSRKQYF. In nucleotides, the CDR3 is TGTGCCAGCAGTCTTTCTAGGTCGAGAAAGCAGTACTTC.

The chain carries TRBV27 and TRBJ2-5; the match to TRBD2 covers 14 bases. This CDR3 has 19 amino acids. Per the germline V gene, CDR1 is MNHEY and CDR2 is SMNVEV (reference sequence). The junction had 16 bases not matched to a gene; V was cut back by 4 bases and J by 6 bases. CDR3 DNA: TGTGCCAGCAGTTCTTCTTCCCCGGGACTAGCGGGAGAGATGAAGACCCAGTACTTC. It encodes CASSSSSPGLAGEMKTQYF.